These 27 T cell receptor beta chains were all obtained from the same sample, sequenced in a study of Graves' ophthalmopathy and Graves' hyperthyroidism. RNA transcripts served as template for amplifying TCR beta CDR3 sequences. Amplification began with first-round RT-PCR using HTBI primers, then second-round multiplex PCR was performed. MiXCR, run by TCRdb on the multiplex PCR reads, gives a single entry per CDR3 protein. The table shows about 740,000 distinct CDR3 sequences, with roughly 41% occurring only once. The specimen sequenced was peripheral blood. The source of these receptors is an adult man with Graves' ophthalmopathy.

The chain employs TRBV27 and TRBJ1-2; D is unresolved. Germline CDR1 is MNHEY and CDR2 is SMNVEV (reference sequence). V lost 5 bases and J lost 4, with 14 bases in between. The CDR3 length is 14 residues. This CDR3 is CASSIGRSSYGYTF. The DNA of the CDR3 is TGTGCCAGCAGTATTGGACGGTCTTCCTATGGCTACACCTTC.

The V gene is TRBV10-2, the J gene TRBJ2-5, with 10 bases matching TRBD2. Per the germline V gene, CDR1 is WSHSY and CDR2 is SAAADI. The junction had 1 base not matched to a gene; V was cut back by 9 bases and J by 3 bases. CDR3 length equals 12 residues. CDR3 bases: TGCGCCAGTCTAGCGGGAGAAGAGACCCAGTACTTC. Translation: CASLAGEETQYF.

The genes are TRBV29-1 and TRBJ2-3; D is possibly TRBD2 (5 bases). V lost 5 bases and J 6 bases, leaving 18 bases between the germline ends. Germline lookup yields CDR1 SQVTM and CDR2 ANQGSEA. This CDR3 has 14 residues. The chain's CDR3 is CSVLGPGMSDTQYF. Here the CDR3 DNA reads TGCAGCGTTCTCGGGCCGGGGATGTCGGATACGCAGTATTTT.

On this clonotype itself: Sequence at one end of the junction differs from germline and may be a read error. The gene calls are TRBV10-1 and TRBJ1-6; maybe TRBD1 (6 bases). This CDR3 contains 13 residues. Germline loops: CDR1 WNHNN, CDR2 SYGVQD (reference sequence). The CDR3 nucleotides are TGCGCCAGCAGTGAGTCCCCCGGGACACCCCCCTACTTT. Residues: CASSESPGTPPYF.

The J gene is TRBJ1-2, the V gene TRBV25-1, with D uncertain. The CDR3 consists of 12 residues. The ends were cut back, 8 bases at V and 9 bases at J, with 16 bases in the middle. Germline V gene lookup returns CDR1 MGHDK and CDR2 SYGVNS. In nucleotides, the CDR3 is TGTGCCAGCTTAGATCCAAGTCGCCGCTACACCTTC. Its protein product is CASLDPSRRYTF.

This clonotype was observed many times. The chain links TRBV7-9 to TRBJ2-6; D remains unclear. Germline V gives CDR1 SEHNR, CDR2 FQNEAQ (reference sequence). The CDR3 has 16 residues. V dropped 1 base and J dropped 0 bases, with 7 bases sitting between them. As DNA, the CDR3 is TGTGCCAGCAGCTTAGAGTGGGGCTCTGGGGCCAACGTCCTGACTTTC. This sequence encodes CASSLEWGSGANVLTF. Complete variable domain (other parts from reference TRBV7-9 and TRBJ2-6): DTGVSQNPRHKITKRGQNVTFRCDPISEHNRLYWYRQTLGQGPEFLTYFQNEAQLEKSRLLSDRFSAERPKGSFSTLEIQRTEQGDSAMYLCASSLEWGSGANVLTFGAGSRLTVL.

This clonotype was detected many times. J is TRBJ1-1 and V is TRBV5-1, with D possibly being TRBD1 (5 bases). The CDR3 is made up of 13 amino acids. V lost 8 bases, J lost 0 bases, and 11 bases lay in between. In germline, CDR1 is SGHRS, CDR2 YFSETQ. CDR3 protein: CASAGGMNTEAFF. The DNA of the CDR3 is TGCGCCAGTGCCGGGGGGATGAACACTGAAGCTTTCTTT.

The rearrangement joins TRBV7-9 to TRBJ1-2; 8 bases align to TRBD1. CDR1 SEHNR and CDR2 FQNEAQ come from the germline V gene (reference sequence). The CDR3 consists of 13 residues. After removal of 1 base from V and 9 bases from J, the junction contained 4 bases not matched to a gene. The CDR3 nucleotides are TGTGCCAGCAGCTTAGACTGGACAGGGCGCTACACCTTC. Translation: CASSLDWTGRYTF.

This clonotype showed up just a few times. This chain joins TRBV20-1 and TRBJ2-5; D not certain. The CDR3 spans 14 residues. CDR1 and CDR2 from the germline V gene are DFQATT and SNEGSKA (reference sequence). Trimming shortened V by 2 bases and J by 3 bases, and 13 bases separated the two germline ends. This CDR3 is CSARSHGLEETQYF. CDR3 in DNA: TGCAGTGCTAGATCCCACGGGTTGGAAGAGACCCAGTACTTC.

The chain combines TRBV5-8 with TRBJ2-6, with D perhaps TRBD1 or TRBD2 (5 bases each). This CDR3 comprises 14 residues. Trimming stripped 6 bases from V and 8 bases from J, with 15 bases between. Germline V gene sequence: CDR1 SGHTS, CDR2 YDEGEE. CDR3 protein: CASTPGPPPNVLTF. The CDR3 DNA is TGTGCCAGCACCCCGGGACCGCCCCCCAACGTCCTGACTTTC.

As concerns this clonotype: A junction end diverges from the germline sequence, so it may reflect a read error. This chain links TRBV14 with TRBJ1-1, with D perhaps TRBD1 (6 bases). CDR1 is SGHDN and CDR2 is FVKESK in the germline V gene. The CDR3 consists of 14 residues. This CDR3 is CASSQVRGNTEVFF. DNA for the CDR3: TGTGCCAGCAGCCAAGTTAGGGGGAACACTGAAGTTTTCTTT.

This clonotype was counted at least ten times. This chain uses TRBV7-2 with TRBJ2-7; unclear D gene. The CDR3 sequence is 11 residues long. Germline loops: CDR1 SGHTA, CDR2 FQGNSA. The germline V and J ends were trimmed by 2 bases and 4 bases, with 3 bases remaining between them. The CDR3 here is CASSLIYEQYF. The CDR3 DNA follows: TGTGCCAGCAGCTTAATTTACGAGCAGTACTTC.

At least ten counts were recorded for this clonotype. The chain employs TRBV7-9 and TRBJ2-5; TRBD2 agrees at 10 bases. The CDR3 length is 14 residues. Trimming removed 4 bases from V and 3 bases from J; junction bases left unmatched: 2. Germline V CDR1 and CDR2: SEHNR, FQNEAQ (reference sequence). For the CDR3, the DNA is TGTGCCAGCAGCTCGCTAGCGGGGGAAGAGACCCAGTACTTC. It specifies CASSSLAGEETQYF.

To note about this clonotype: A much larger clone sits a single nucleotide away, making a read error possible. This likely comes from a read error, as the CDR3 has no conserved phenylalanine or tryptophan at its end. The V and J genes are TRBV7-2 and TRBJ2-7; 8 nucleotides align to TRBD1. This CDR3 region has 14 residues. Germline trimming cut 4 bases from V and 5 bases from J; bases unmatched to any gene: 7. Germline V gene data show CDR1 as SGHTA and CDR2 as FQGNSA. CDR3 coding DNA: TGTGCCAGCAGCTCTGGACAGGGCTGGGACGAGCAGTACTGC. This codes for CASSSGQGWDEQYC.

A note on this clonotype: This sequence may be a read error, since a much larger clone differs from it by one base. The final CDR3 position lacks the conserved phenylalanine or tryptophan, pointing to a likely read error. This chain's CDR3 is CATSRDREVEETQYS. The CDR3, as DNA: TGTGCCACCAGCAGAGATCGGGAGGTCGAGGAGACCCAGTACTCC. This chain links TRBV15 with TRBJ2-5, with 7 bases identical to TRBD2. Unmatched junction bases numbered 6, after V lost 0 bases and J lost 5 bases. CDR3 length: 15 residues. In germline, CDR1 is LNHNV, CDR2 YYDKDF (reference sequence).

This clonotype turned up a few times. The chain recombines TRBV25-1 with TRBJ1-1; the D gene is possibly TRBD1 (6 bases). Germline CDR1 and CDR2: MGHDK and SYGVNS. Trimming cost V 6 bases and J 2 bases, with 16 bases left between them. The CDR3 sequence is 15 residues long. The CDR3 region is CASSQGSWDNTEAFF. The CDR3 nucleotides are TGTGCCAGCAGCCAGGGGAGTTGGGACAACACTGAAGCTTTCTTT.

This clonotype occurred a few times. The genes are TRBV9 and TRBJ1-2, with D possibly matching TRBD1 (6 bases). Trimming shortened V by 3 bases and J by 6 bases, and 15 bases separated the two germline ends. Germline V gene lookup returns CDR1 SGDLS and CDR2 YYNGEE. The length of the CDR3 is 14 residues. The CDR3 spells CASSEGDTINGYTF. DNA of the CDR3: TGTGCCAGCAGCGAGGGGGACACGATAAATGGCTACACCTTC. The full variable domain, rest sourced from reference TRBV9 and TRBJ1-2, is DSGVTQTPKHLITATGQRVTLRCSPRSGDLSVYWYQQSLDQGLQFLIQYYNGEERAKGNILERFSAQQFPDLHSELNLSSLELGDSALYFCASSEGDTINGYTFGSGTRLTVV.

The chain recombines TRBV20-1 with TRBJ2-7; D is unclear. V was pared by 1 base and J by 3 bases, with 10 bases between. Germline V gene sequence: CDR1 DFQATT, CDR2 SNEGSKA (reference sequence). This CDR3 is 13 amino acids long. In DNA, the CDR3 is TGCAGTGCTAGAGTGCCAGCCCACTACGAGCAGTACTTC. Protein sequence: CSARVPAHYEQYF.

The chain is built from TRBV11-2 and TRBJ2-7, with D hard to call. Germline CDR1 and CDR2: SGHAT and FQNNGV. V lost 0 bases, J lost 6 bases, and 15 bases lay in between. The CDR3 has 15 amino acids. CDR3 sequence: CASSLDVGPLVEQYF. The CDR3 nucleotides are TGTGCCAGCAGCTTAGATGTTGGGCCACTCGTCGAGCAGTACTTC.

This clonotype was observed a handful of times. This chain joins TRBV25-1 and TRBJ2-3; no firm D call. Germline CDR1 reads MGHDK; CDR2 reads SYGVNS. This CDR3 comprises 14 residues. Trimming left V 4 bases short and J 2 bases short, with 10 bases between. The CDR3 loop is CASSVARTTDTQYF. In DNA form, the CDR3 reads TGTGCCAGCAGTGTGGCCAGAACCACAGATACGCAGTATTTT.

The chain's CDR3 is CATASRGDSSYNSPLHF. The CDR3 nucleotides read TGTGCCACCGCCAGCAGGGGAGACAGCTCCTATAATTCACCCCTCCACTTT. The rearrangement uses TRBV10-3 and TRBJ1-6, with TRBD1 as a possible D gene (6 bases). V dropped 10 bases and J dropped 0 bases, with 19 bases sitting between them. This CDR3 spans 17 amino acids. Per the germline V gene, CDR1 is ENHRY and CDR2 is SYGVKD.

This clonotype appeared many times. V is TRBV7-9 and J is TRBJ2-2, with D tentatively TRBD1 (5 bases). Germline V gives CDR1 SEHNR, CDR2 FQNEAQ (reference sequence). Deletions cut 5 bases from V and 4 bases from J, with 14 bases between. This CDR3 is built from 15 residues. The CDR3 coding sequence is TGTGCCAGCAGCGCGAAGGGCCAGGGCACCGGGGAGCTGTTTTTT. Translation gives CASSAKGQGTGELFF. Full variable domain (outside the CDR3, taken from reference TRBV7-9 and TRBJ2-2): DTGVSQNPRHKITKRGQNVTFRCDPISEHNRLYWYRQTLGQGPEFLTYFQNEAQLEKSRLLSDRFSAERPKGSFSTLEIQRTEQGDSAMYLCASSAKGQGTGELFFGEGSRLTVL.

As DNA, the CDR3 is TGTGCCAGCAGCCCGCAAGTCGAAGATACGCAGTATTTT. It yields the protein CASSPQVEDTQYF. The chain recombines TRBV11-2 with TRBJ2-3; no definite D call. The germline V gene has CDR1 SGHAT and CDR2 FQNNGV. The V gene lost 5 bases and the J gene lost 5 bases, with 11 bases spanning the gap. The CDR3 has 13 amino acids.

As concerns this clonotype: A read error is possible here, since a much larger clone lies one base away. This chain's CDR3 is CASSIGQGGQPKHF. CDR3 nucleotides: TGTGCCAGTAGTATCGGACAGGGGGGTCAGCCCAAGCATTTT. V usage is TRBV19 and J usage is TRBJ1-5, with 10 bases lining up with TRBD1. The CDR3 is 14 amino acids. Germline V gene data show CDR1 as LNHDA and CDR2 as SQIVND (reference sequence). The complete variable domain, with remaining parts taken from reference TRBV19 and TRBJ1-5, reads DGGITQSPKYLFRKEGQNVTLSCEQNLNHDAMYWYRQDPGQGLRLIYYSQIVNDFQKGDIAEGYSVSREKKESFPLTVTSAQKNPTAFYLCASSIGQGGQPKHFGDGTRLSIL.

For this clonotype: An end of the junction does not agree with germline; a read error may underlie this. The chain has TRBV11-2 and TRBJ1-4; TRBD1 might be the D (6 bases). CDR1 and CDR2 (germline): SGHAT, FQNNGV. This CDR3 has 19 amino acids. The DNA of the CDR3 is TGCGCCAGCAGCCAAGCGTCGGCAGGGGATAACACAACTAATGAAAAACTGTTTTTT. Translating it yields CASSQASAGDNTTNEKLFF.

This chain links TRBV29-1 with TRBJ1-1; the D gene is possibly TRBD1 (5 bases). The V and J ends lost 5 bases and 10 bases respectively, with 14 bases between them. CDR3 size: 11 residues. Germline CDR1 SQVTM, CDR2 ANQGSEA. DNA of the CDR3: TGCAGCGTTCACCTCCGGGGGGGAGCTTTCTTT. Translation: CSVHLRGGAFF. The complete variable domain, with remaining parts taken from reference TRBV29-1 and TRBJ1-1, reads SAVISQKPSRDICQRGTSLTIQCQVDSQVTMMFWYRQQPGQSLTLIATANQGSEATYESGFVIDKFPISRPNLTFSTLTVSNMSPEDSSIYLCSVHLRGGAFFGQGTRLTVV.

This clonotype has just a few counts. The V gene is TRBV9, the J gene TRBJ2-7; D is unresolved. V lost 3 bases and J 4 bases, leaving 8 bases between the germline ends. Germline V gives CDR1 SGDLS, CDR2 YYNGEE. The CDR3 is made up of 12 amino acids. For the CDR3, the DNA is TGTGCCAGCAGCGGGTCCCAGTACGAGCAGTACTTC. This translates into CASSGSQYEQYF. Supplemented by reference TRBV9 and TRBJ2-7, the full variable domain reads DSGVTQTPKHLITATGQRVTLRCSPRSGDLSVYWYQQSLDQGLQFLIQYYNGEERAKGNILERFSAQQFPDLHSELNLSSLELGDSALYFCASSGSQYEQYFGPGTRLTVT.